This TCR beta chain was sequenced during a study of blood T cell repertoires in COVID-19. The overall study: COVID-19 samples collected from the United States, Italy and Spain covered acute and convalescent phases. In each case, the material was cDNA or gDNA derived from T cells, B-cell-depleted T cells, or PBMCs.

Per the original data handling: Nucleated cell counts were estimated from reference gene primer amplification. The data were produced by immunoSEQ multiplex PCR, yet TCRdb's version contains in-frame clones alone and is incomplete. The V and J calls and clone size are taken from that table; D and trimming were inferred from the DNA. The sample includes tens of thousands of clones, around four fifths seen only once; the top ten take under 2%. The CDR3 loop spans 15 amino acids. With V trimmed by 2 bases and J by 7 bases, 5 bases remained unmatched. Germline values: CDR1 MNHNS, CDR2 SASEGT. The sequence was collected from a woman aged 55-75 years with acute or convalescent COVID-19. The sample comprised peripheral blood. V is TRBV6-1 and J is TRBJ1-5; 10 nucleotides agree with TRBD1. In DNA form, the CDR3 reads TGTGCCAGCAGTGAAAGGACAGGGGGTTCCCAGCCCCAGCATTTT. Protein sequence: CASSERTGGSQPQHF.